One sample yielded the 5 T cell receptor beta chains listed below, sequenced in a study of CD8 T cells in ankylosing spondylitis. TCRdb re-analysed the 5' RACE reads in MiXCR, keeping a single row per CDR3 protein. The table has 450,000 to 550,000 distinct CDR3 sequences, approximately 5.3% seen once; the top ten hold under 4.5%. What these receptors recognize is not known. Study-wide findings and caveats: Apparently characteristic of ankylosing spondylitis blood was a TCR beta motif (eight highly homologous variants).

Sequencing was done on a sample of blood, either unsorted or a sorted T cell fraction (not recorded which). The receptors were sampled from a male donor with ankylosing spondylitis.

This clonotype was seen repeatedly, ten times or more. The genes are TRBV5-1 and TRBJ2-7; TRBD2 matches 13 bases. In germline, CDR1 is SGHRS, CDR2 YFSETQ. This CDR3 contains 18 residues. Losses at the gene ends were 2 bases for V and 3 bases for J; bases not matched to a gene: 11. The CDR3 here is CASSFLPSGTSGNYEQYF. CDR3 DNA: TGCGCCAGCAGCTTCTTACCTTCCGGGACTAGCGGGAACTACGAGCAGTACTTC.

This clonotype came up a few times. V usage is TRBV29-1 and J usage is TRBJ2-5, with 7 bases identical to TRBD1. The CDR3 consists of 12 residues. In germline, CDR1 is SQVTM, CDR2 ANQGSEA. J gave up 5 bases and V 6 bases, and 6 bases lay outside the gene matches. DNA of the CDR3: TGCAGCGTGACGACAGGGTCGGAGACCCAGTACTTC. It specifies CSVTTGSETQYF.

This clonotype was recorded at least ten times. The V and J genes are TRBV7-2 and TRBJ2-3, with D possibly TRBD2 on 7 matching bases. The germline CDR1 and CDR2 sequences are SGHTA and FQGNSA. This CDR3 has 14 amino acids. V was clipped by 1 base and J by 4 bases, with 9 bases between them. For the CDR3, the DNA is TGTGCCAGCAGCTTAGGCGGGGGCCCAGATACGCAGTATTTT. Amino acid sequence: CASSLGGGPDTQYF.

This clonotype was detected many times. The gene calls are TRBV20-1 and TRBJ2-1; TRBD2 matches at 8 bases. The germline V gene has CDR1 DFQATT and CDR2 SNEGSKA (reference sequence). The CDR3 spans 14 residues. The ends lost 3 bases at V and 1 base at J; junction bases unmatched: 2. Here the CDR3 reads CSASGGASYNEQFF. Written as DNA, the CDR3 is TGCAGTGCTAGCGGGGGGGCTTCCTACAATGAGCAGTTCTTC.

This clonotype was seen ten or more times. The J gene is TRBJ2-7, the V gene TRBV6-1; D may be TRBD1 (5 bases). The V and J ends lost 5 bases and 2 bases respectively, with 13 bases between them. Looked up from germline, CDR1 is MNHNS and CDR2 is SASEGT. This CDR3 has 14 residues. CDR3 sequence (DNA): TGTGCCAGCAGTCAAGGGGCAGGAACCTACGAGCAGTACTTC. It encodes CASSQGAGTYEQYF.